The sequence of this T cell receptor (beta chain) was determined in a study of long-term antiretroviral therapy in people with HIV. immunoSEQ v3.0 was run at survey level. Sequencing used immunoSEQ multiplex PCR; TCRdb keeps in-frame clones, though not all of them. Of more than 25,000 clones listed, less than 90% were seen once; the top ten hold roughly 1%. This clone was found once. J lost 3 bases, V lost 5 bases, and 4 bases had no gene match. The V gene's germline CDR1 is SGHNT and CDR2 YYREEE (reference sequence). The CDR3 extends over 13 amino acids. There was at least one pre-ART PBMC sample for each donor, plus at least two post-ART PBMC samples.

The sequence was collected from a man aged 50-60 years with HIV. This chain connects TRBV5-4 to TRBJ1-2; 7 bases are shared with TRBD1. The input for sequencing was unsorted PBMCs, taken 2 years after starting antiretroviral therapy. DNA of the CDR3: TGTGCCAGCAGTTGGGACAGAGACTATGGCTACACCTTC. Amino acids: CASSWDRDYGYTF.